The 30 T cell receptor beta chains listed next were all sequenced from one sample in a study of T-cell memory formation after mild COVID-19. TCRdb itself ran the 5' RACE reads through MiXCR, one entry per CDR3 protein. The table shows 250,000 to 400,000 distinct CDR3 sequences, with 14% occurring only once. The specimen sequenced was PBMCs or a T cell subset sorted from them (not recorded which). The receptors here all came from a man aged 18 to 30 who had mild COVID-19 (a few samples of this study predate the infection). Cell type and time point are not known.

In this sample, this clonotype turned up a few times. V gene TRBV5-1 combines with J gene TRBJ1-2, with TRBD1 identical over 9 bases. Looked up from germline, CDR1 is SGHRS and CDR2 is YFSETQ. Trimming cost V 1 base and J 0 bases; bases outside gene matches: 7. This CDR3 spans 17 amino acids. This chain's CDR3 is CASSLWDRAQANYGYTF. For the CDR3, the DNA is TGCGCCAGCAGCTTGTGGGACAGGGCCCAAGCTAACTATGGCTACACCTTC.

CDR3 in amino acids: CASGPQTGDPSGANVLTF. The CDR3 nucleotides read TGTGCCAGCGGACCTCAGACAGGGGACCCCTCTGGGGCCAACGTCCTGACTTTC. The genes are TRBV6-2 or TRBV6-3 and TRBJ2-6, with 8 bases identical to TRBD1. The germline gives CDR1 MNHEY, CDR2 SVGEGT. This CDR3 is 18 amino acids long. The J segment lost 0 bases and the V segment lost 8 bases, leaving 12 bases of the junction unmatched.

The chain joins TRBV7-2 to TRBJ2-2; D unclear. Germline loops: CDR1 SGHTA, CDR2 FQGNSA. The CDR3 sequence is 13 residues long. V was pared by 5 bases and J by 6 bases, with 10 bases between. The CDR3 DNA sequence: TGTGCCAGCAGCCCAGACCCCGCCGGGGAGCTGTTTTTT. Translating it yields CASSPDPAGELFF. Full variable domain (missing parts from reference TRBV7-2 and TRBJ2-2): GAGVSQSPSNKVTEKGKDVELRCDPISGHTALYWYRQSLGQGLEFLIYFQGNSAPDKSGLPSDRFSAERTGGSVSTLTIQRTQQEDSAVYLCASSPDPAGELFFGEGSRLTVL.

This chain uses TRBV5-1 with TRBJ2-1; 8 bases agree with TRBD1. CDR3 length equals 15 residues. Germline CDR1 reads SGHRS; CDR2 reads YFSETQ. V shed 4 bases and J 4 bases; nucleotides not matched to a gene: 7. As DNA, the CDR3 is TGCGCCAGCAGCGCTCCGGGACAGGCTTACAATGAGCAGTTCTTC. It is translated as CASSAPGQAYNEQFF.

The chain carries TRBV19 and TRBJ2-3; D may be TRBD1 (5 bases). The CDR3 spans 15 residues. V dropped 6 bases and J dropped 2 bases, with 15 bases sitting between them. Germline CDR1 LNHDA, CDR2 SQIVND (reference sequence). CDR3 sequence reads: CASRHRHIPTDTQYF. The CDR3 DNA follows: TGTGCCAGTAGGCACAGGCACATCCCCACAGATACGCAGTATTTT.

The genes are TRBV27 and TRBJ1-5; D possibly corresponds to TRBD1 (6 bases). The CDR3 length is 15 residues. CDR1 and CDR2 (germline): MNHEY, SMNVEV (reference sequence). Trimming cost V 6 bases and J 2 bases, with 14 bases left between them. The CDR3 sequence is CASSRGGRGNQPQHF. For the CDR3, the DNA is TGTGCCAGCAGCCGAGGGGGAAGAGGCAATCAGCCCCAGCATTTT.

The CDR3 coding sequence is TGCAGTGCTAGGAGGGACGGACGCACTGAAGCTTTCTTT. It is translated as CSARRDGRTEAFF. This rearrangement joins TRBV20-1 to TRBJ1-1, with D tentatively TRBD1 (5 bases). V was trimmed by 3 bases and J by 4 bases, leaving 12 bases between them. The CDR3 covers 13 residues. Germline V CDR1 and CDR2: DFQATT, SNEGSKA (reference sequence).

This clonotype was seen only a few times. The CDR3 bases are TGTGCCAGCAGTTACTCAAACGGGGAGCTGTTTTTT. This sequence encodes CASSYSNGELFF. This chain connects TRBV6-6 to TRBJ2-2, with unresolved D. This CDR3 has 12 amino acids. With 0 bases removed from V and 7 bases from J, the gap between germline ends came to 3 bases. The germline V gene encodes CDR1 MNHNY and CDR2 SVGAGI (reference sequence).

As regards this clonotype: A read error may produce the germline difference seen at one junction end. The chain couples TRBV7-9 to TRBJ2-7; 7 bases are a match to TRBD1. In germline, CDR1 is SEHNR, CDR2 FQNEAQ (reference sequence). The CDR3 has 14 amino acids. The CDR3, as DNA: TGTTCCAGCAGCCCAGGGGGACACTTCTACGAGCAGTACTTC. As protein: CSSSPGGHFYEQYF.

V is TRBV10-3 and J is TRBJ1-5; TRBD1 might be the D (5 bases). The CDR3 sequence is 16 residues long. CDR1 is ENHRY, CDR2 SYGVKD, per germline. Deletions cut 0 bases from V and 11 bases from J, with 20 bases between. CDR3 DNA sequence: TGTGCCATCAGTGAGTCGACGATAGGGGCCGGGGGAGCCCAGCATTTT. This encodes CAISESTIGAGGAQHF.

V is TRBV29-1 and J is TRBJ1-2; 7 nucleotides agree with TRBD1. The V gene's germline CDR1 is SQVTM and CDR2 ANQGSEA. V dropped 7 bases and J dropped 4; count of bases not matched to a gene: 6. The CDR3 length is 12 residues. CDR3 region: CSAMGQSYGYTF. The CDR3 nucleotides read TGCAGCGCGATGGGACAGTCCTATGGCTACACCTTC. Based on the CDR3 plus reference TRBV29-1 and TRBJ1-2, the full variable domain is SAVISQKPSRDICQRGTSLTIQCQVDSQVTMMFWYRQQPGQSLTLIATANQGSEATYESGFVIDKFPISRPNLTFSTLTVSNMSPEDSSIYLCSAMGQSYGYTFGSGTRLTVV.

In its sample, this clonotype was seen a few times. The chain carries TRBV7-6 and TRBJ2-1; D is possibly TRBD1 or TRBD2 (6 bases each). CDR3 size: 14 residues. The germline V and J ends were trimmed by 1 base and 6 bases, with 10 bases remaining between them. Germline V gives CDR1 SGHVS, CDR2 FNYEAQ. The CDR3 region has the DNA TGTGCCAGCAGCTTAGGGAGGGGGATCAATGAGCAGTTCTTC. Protein sequence: CASSLGRGINEQFF.

This sequence joins TRBV7-7 and TRBJ2-2; maybe TRBD2 (5 bases). The CDR3 has 14 residues. In germline, CDR1 is SSHAT, CDR2 FNYEAQ (reference sequence). Trimming left V 8 bases short and J 0 bases short, with 10 bases between. The CDR3 here is CASSTGTNTGELFF. The CDR3 DNA reads TGTGCCAGCTCTACGGGGACGAACACCGGGGAGCTGTTTTTT.

Only a few counts were recorded for this clonotype. This chain links TRBV4-1 with TRBJ2-7; D is ambiguous. The germline CDR1 and CDR2 sequences are MGHRA and YSYEKL. This CDR3 has 12 residues. Deletions cut 1 base from V and 3 bases from J, with 4 bases between. CDR3 protein: CASSQGFYEQYF. CDR3 sequence (DNA): TGCGCCAGCAGCCAAGGTTTCTACGAGCAGTACTTC.

This clonotype was seen more than once but under ten times. This chain links TRBV24-1 with TRBJ2-3; tentative D call: TRBD2 (6 bases). CDR1 is KGHDR and CDR2 is SFDVKD in the germline V gene. The germline V and J ends were trimmed by 5 bases and 3 bases, with 11 bases remaining between them. The CDR3 loop spans 14 amino acids. The CDR3 loop reads CATSVAGRTDTQYF. CDR3 nucleotides: TGTGCCACCAGTGTTGCAGGGAGGACAGATACGCAGTATTTT.

The rearrangement joins TRBV11-2 to TRBJ2-6, with 7 bases aligning to TRBD2. The CDR3 runs to 16 residues. Germline values: CDR1 SGHAT, CDR2 FQNNGV. V lost 1 base and J lost 0; bases outside the gene matches: 0. The CDR3 sequence is CASSLAGGSGANVLTF. CDR3 in DNA: TGTGCCAGCAGCTTAGCGGGGGGCTCTGGGGCCAACGTCCTGACTTTC.

V gene TRBV2 combines with J gene TRBJ2-6; D uncertain. Germline V CDR1 and CDR2: SNHLY, FYNNEI. Trimming removed 8 bases from V and 0 bases from J, with 8 bases in between. The CDR3 totals 14 residues. Here the CDR3 reads CASRRSSGANVLTF. In DNA, the CDR3 is TGTGCCAGCCGACGGAGCTCTGGGGCCAACGTCCTGACTTTC.

The table lists this clonotype with a few counts. V is TRBV7-2 and J is TRBJ1-2; the D gene is possibly TRBD1 (6 bases). V was shortened by 1 base and J by 4 bases, with 10 bases between the two germline ends. Germline V gene sequence: CDR1 SGHTA, CDR2 FQGNSA. The CDR3 has 14 residues. CDR3 nucleotide sequence: TGTGCCAGCAGCTTAGTGGAAGGGGGCTATGGCTACACCTTC. Its protein is CASSLVEGGYGYTF. Variable domain in full (rest from reference TRBV7-2 and TRBJ1-2): GAGVSQSPSNKVTEKGKDVELRCDPISGHTALYWYRQSLGQGLEFLIYFQGNSAPDKSGLPSDRFSAERTGGSVSTLTIQRTQQEDSAVYLCASSLVEGGYGYTFGSGTRLTVV.

The genes are TRBV7-9 and TRBJ1-4; TRBD1 aligns across 8 bases. The CDR3 is 15 amino acids. Germline V lookup: CDR1 SEHNR, CDR2 FQNEAQ (reference sequence). V was pared by 4 bases and J by 5 bases, with 6 bases of the junction left unmatched. CDR3 sequence reads: CASSYAGDRNEKLFF. CDR3 DNA sequence: TGTGCCAGCAGCTACGCAGGGGACAGGAATGAAAAACTGTTTTTT.

The genes are TRBV5-1 and TRBJ2-1; D is undetermined. CDR3 size: 16 residues. V shed 3 bases and J shed 0 bases, with 13 bases lying between them. Germline V gene data show CDR1 as SGHRS and CDR2 as YFSETQ. CDR3: CASSSGALSSYNEQFF. Here the CDR3 DNA reads TGCGCCAGCAGCTCGGGCGCTTTAAGCTCCTACAATGAGCAGTTCTTC. The full variable domain, with the rest looked up from reference TRBV5-1 and TRBJ2-1, is KAGVTQTPRYLIKTRGQQVTLSCSPISGHRSVSWYQQTPGQGLQFLFEYFSETQRNKGNFPGRFSGRQFSNSRSEMNVSTLELGDSALYLCASSSGALSSYNEQFFGPGTRLTVL.

Notes on this clonotype: A much larger clone lies a single base off, so this may be a read error. V usage is TRBV4-1 and J usage is TRBJ2-3; perhaps D is TRBD1 or TRBD2 (5 bases each). The germline gives CDR1 MGHRA, CDR2 YSYEKL. The CDR3 is made up of 16 amino acids. Trimming left V 4 bases short and J 3 bases short, with 17 bases between. CDR3 protein: CASSPVRAEGTDTQYF. DNA for the CDR3: TGCGCCAGCAGCCCCGTGCGGGCCGAGGGGACAGATACGCAGTATTTT.

This clonotype occurred many times. The chain has TRBV5-1 and TRBJ2-1; D is perhaps TRBD1 (6 bases). The CDR3 has 13 residues. Germline-derived CDR1 and CDR2 are SGHRS and YFSETQ. V lost 3 bases to trimming and J lost 8 bases, with 12 bases between them. Written as DNA, the CDR3 is TGCGCCAGCAGCTCACAGGGTACCGATGAGCAGTTCTTC. Encoded protein: CASSSQGTDEQFF. The entire variable domain, with the rest obtained from reference TRBV5-1 and TRBJ2-1, is as follows: KAGVTQTPRYLIKTRGQQVTLSCSPISGHRSVSWYQQTPGQGLQFLFEYFSETQRNKGNFPGRFSGRQFSNSRSEMNVSTLELGDSALYLCASSSQGTDEQFFGPGTRLTVL.

The chain carries TRBV9 and TRBJ1-5, with 7 nucleotides matching TRBD1. Germline loops: CDR1 SGDLS, CDR2 YYNGEE. There are 15 residues in the CDR3. V was clipped by 3 bases and J by 1 base; unmatched bases: 4. Here the CDR3 reads CASSATGLSNQPQHF. The CDR3 DNA reads as TGTGCCAGCAGCGCGACAGGGTTAAGCAATCAGCCCCAGCATTTT.

This chain joins TRBV3-1 and TRBJ2-7; D is possibly TRBD1 (6 bases). Per the germline V gene, CDR1 is LGHDT and CDR2 is YNNKEL (reference sequence). V shed 3 bases and J shed 2 bases, with 14 bases lying between them. The CDR3 contains 15 residues. Here the CDR3 DNA reads TGTGCCAGCAGCCACGGACAGACTAATACCTACGAGCAGTACTTC. Encoded protein: CASSHGQTNTYEQYF.

The sample holds many counts of this clonotype. The rearrangement uses TRBV5-5 and TRBJ2-7; D might be TRBD1 (6 bases). Germline-derived CDR1 and CDR2 are SGHKS and YYEKEE (reference sequence). V dropped 4 bases and J dropped 6 bases, with 20 bases sitting between them. The CDR3 spans 15 residues. Written as DNA, the CDR3 is TGTGCCAGCAGCCCACGACAGGATCTCACCTTCGAGCAGTACTTC. Its protein is CASSPRQDLTFEQYF.

The chain uses TRBV9 and TRBJ1-2, with a weak D call TRBD1 (6 bases). Germline V CDR1 and CDR2: SGDLS, YYNGEE. This CDR3 comprises 13 residues. V shed 0 bases and J shed 3 bases, with 6 bases lying between them. The CDR3 sequence: CASSVGTDYGYTF. CDR3 bases: TGTGCCAGCAGCGTAGGGACAGACTATGGCTACACCTTC. Supplemented by reference TRBV9 and TRBJ1-2, the full variable domain reads DSGVTQTPKHLITATGQRVTLRCSPRSGDLSVYWYQQSLDQGLQFLIQYYNGEERAKGNILERFSAQQFPDLHSELNLSSLELGDSALYFCASSVGTDYGYTFGSGTRLTVV.

This clonotype was recorded a few times. The V call is TRBV7-6, the J call TRBJ1-6, with 9 bases aligning to TRBD1. CDR1 is SGHVS, CDR2 FNYEAQ, per germline. This CDR3 is built from 16 residues. With 2 bases clipped from V and 9 bases from J, the junction kept 8 bases outside the gene matches. The CDR3 region has the DNA TGTGCCAGCAGCTTATTCTCCGGGACAGGGTCTTCACCCCTCCACTTT. It encodes CASSLFSGTGSSPLHF.

As to this clonotype: A read error may be the cause here, since a much bigger clone is one base away. This chain uses TRBV10-3 with TRBJ2-7, with 7 bases lining up with TRBD1. In germline, CDR1 is ENHRY, CDR2 SYGVKD. V lost 7 bases, J lost 3 bases, and 6 bases stayed unmatched. The CDR3 is made up of 13 amino acids. In DNA, the CDR3 is TGTGCCATCATCCCCGGGACAGACTACGAGCAGTACTTC. Translation: CAIIPGTDYEQYF.

This clonotype has a count of ten or more. The rearrangement links TRBV11-2 to TRBJ2-3; D is possibly TRBD1 (6 bases). This CDR3 contains 15 residues. V lost 10 bases to trimming and J lost 0 bases, with 17 bases between them. CDR1 is SGHAT, CDR2 FQNNGV, per germline. The CDR3 DNA sequence: TGTGCCACCGCTCACAGGGAAACTAGCACAGATACGCAGTATTTT. Protein: CATAHRETSTDTQYF. The full variable domain, in which reference TRBV11-2 and TRBJ2-3 provide the parts outside the CDR3, is EAGVAQSPRYKIIEKRQSVAFWCNPISGHATLYWYQQILGQGPKLLIQFQNNGVVDDSQLPKDRFSAERLKGVDSTLKIQPAKLEDSAVYLCATAHRETSTDTQYFGPGTRLTVL.

This clonotype has a handful of counts. This chain uses TRBV20-1 with TRBJ2-2, with D hard to call. The CDR3 covers 13 residues. Trimming removed 5 bases from V and 5 bases from J, with 12 bases in between. The germline CDR1 and CDR2 sequences are DFQATT and SNEGSKA (reference sequence). Written as DNA, the CDR3 is TGCAGTGCTCCCTTAACCGAAACCGGGGAGCTGTTTTTT. This gives the protein CSAPLTETGELFF.